This is a list of T cell receptor beta chains from one sample in a study of STAT5B mutations in CD4+ large granular lymphocyte leukemia. TCRdb's copy holds only in-frame clones and misses some; the assay was immunoSEQ multiplex PCR. The sample includes 30,000 to 40,000 clones, around 75% seen only once; the top ten take around 0.5%. The material sequenced was CD4+ T cells from blood buffy coats. These receptors were collected from a human donor in good health. Both conserved end residues are part of each CDR3. The D gene is left open where the match is weak. Clone sizes are given selectively: once, few, many, or a class where the clone is expanded.

-	TRBD1	TRBV7-9	TRBJ1-1	CASSRDRWDTEAFF	TGTGCCAGCAGCCGGGACAGGTGGGACACTGAAGCTTTCTTT
-	TRBD2	TRBV4-1	TRBJ2-7	CASSHPPGLAGVEQYF	TGCGCCAGCAGCCACCCCCCGGGACTAGCGGGAGTCGAGCAGTACTTC
-	TRBD2	TRBV30	TRBJ2-1	CAWSPGLAVYNEQFF	TGTGCCTGGAGTCCGGGACTAGCGGTCTACAATGAGCAGTTCTTC
-	TRBD2	TRBV11-2	TRBJ2-3	CASSFLAGSFRRATDTQYF	TGTGCCAGCAGCTTCTTAGCGGGATCTTTCCGGCGGGCCACAGATACGCAGTATTTT
medium-sized	-	TRBV10-3	TRBJ2-2	CAISESGNTGELFF	TGTGCCATCAGTGAATCAGGGAACACCGGGGAGCTGTTTTTT
once	-	TRBV19	TRBJ1-5	CASTRDYNQPQHF	TGTGCCTCAACCAGAGACTATAATCAGCCCCAGCATTTT
-	TRBD1	TRBV6-1	TRBJ1-4	CASASGTGDEKLFF	TGTGCCAGCGCCTCCGGGACAGGGGATGAAAAACTGTTTTTT
-	TRBD1	TRBV7-2	TRBJ2-2	CASSPPTGTTGELFF	TGTGCCAGCAGCCCCCCGACAGGGACCACCGGGGAGCTGTTTTTT
once	-	TRBV6-5	TRBJ2-7	CASSYSTRQDYEQYF	TGTGCCAGCAGTTACTCGACGAGACAGGATTACGAGCAGTACTTC
-	-	TRBV9	TRBJ2-2	CASSVWSGAVGELFF	TGTGCCAGCAGCGTATGGTCAGGGGCGGTCGGGGAGCTGTTTTTT
-	TRBD1	TRBV29-1	TRBJ2-2	CSVSDRVGTTGELFF	TGCAGCGTTTCAGACAGGGTGGGGACCACCGGGGAGCTGTTTTTT
-	-	TRBV7-8	TRBJ2-1	CASSLDLAFDEQFF	TGTGCCAGCAGCTTAGACCTAGCCTTCGATGAGCAGTTCTTC
few	TRBD1	TRBV5-6	TRBJ2-7	CASSSYPGQGHF	TGTGCCAGCAGCTCATATCCGGGACAGGGGCACTTC
-	TRBD2	TRBV9	TRBJ2-7	CASSINPSGTGEQYF	TGTGCCAGCAGCATAAATCCTAGCGGGACGGGCGAGCAGTACTTC
-	-	TRBV5-1	TRBJ2-7	CASSLAPGSRSEQYF	TGCGCCAGCAGCTTGGCCCCAGGGTCCAGGAGCGAGCAGTACTTC
-	TRBD1	TRBV6-1	TRBJ1-6	CASSVHRQGAGNNSPLHF	TGTGCCAGCAGTGTCCATCGACAGGGGGCTGGAAATAATTCACCCCTCCACTTT
-	-	TRBV18	TRBJ2-7	CASSLYGYEQYF	TGTGCCAGCTCACTATACGGATACGAGCAGTACTTC
-	-	TRBV10-3	TRBJ2-5	CAIKVALQETQYF	TGTGCCATCAAGGTTGCATTGCAAGAGACCCAGTACTTC
-	TRBD2	TRBV7-3	TRBJ2-3	CASSLNAGLGDTQYF	TGTGCCAGCTCTTTAAATGCGGGACTAGGGGATACGCAGTATTTT
-	-	TRBV7-3	TRBJ2-2	CASSPTGTSNTGELFF	TGTGCCAGCAGCCCGACCGGGACTTCCAACACCGGGGAGCTGTTTTTT
medium-sized	-	TRBV9	TRBJ2-1	CASGSRGGYNEQFF	TGTGCCAGCGGCTCCAGGGGGGGCTACAATGAGCAGTTCTTC
few	TRBD1	TRBV19	TRBJ2-7	CASSPTDRGVRYEQYF	TGTGCCAGTAGTCCTACTGACAGGGGCGTAAGGTACGAGCAGTACTTC
-	TRBD1	TRBV27	TRBJ1-2	CASSGTGEGYTF	TGTGCCAGCTCCGGGACAGGGGAAGGCTACACCTTC
once	TRBD2	TRBV18	TRBJ2-1	CASSTGTSNEQFF	TGTGCCAGCTCAACCGGGACTAGCAATGAGCAGTTCTTC
-	-	TRBV6-4	TRBJ2-2	CASSLRATGELFF	TGTGCCAGCAGTTTACGTGCCACCGGGGAGCTGTTTTTT
-	-	TRBV2	TRBJ2-1	CASRRRRGSVYNEQFF	TGTGCCAGCAGACGTCGGAGGGGCAGTGTTTACAATGAGCAGTTCTTC
-	TRBD1	TRBV4-3	TRBJ2-2	CASSSPHRGVTGELFF	TGCGCCAGCAGCTCCCCCCACAGGGGTGTTACCGGGGAGCTGTTTTTT
-	-	TRBV27	TRBJ1-4	CASSFPGGKLFF	TGTGCCAGCAGTTTTCCAGGTGGAAAACTGTTTTTT
once	-	TRBV7-9	TRBJ1-5	CASSLGWGADNQPQHF	TGTGCCAGCAGCTTGGGGTGGGGCGCCGACAATCAGCCCCAGCATTTT
-	-	TRBV7-9	TRBJ1-1	CASSSRVMNTEAFF	TGTGCCAGCAGTTCCAGGGTAATGAACACTGAAGCTTTCTTT
-	TRBD2	TRBV12-5	TRBJ2-5	CASLVGLAGVETQYF	TGTGCCAGTTTGGTCGGACTAGCGGGGGTCGAGACCCAGTACTTC
-	-	TRBV19	TRBJ2-1	CASSIYPPFNEQFF	TGTGCCAGTAGTATTTACCCACCATTTAATGAGCAGTTCTTC
-	TRBD2	TRBV5-1	TRBJ2-2	CASSLALAEYTGELFF	TGCGCCAGCAGCTTGGCACTAGCGGAATACACCGGGGAGCTGTTTTTT
-	TRBD1	TRBV10-3	TRBJ1-3	CAISESVGRGGRNTIYF	TGTGCCATCAGTGAGTCAGTTGGAAGAGGGGGCAGGAACACCATATATTTT
once	-	TRBV7-2	TRBJ2-4	CASSPGGTLAKNIQYF	TGTGCCAGCAGCCCCGGAGGGACACTAGCCAAAAACATTCAGTACTTC
few	-	TRBV5-1	TRBJ1-2	CASSITGTNDYGYTF	TGCGCCAGCAGCATCACCGGGACGAACGATTATGGCTACACCTTC
few	-	TRBV4-1	TRBJ2-6	CASSQGVSISGANVLTF	TGCGCCAGCAGCCAAGGGGTTTCAATCTCTGGGGCCAACGTCCTGACTTTC
-	-	TRBV29-1	TRBJ1-1	CSIGLGWGRVNTEAFF	TGCAGCATTGGTCTTGGGTGGGGGCGGGTGAACACTGAAGCTTTCTTT
-	TRBD2	TRBV27	TRBJ2-7	CASSLSLAGAYEQYF	TGTGCCAGCAGTTTAAGCCTAGCGGGAGCCTACGAGCAGTACTTC
once	-	TRBV10-3	TRBJ2-6	CAISGGLPDSGANVLTF	TGTGCCATCAGTGGGGGATTGCCCGACTCTGGGGCCAACGTCCTGACTTTC
-	-	TRBV6-4	TRBJ2-5	CASSDSLGATQYF	TGTGCCAGCAGTGACTCTCTCGGGGCCACCCAGTACTTC
-	TRBD2	TRBV11-2	TRBJ2-5	CASSTSGGARETQYF	TGTGCCAGCAGCACTAGCGGGGGGGCTCGAGAGACCCAGTACTTC
-	TRBD1	TRBV18	TRBJ2-7	CASSPRTGYTYEQYF	TGTGCCAGCTCACCAAGGACAGGATATACCTACGAGCAGTACTTC
-	TRBD1	TRBV5-4	TRBJ1-2	CASSLEQGVTYGYTF	TGTGCCAGCAGCTTGGAACAGGGGGTTACGTATGGCTACACCTTC
few	TRBD2	TRBV28	TRBJ2-2	CASSPGTSGRGGAGELFF	TGTGCCAGCAGCCCCGGGACTAGCGGGAGAGGGGGCGCCGGGGAGCTGTTTTTT
-	-	TRBV12-5	TRBJ1-4	CASGWLVGGKSNEKLFF	TGTGCTAGTGGTTGGCTGGTGGGGGGGAAGTCTAATGAAAAACTGTTTTTT
-	-	TRBV27	TRBJ2-2	CASSANGGELFF	TGTGCCAGCAGTGCAAACGGCGGGGAGCTGTTTTTT
-	TRBD2	TRBV4-2	TRBJ2-5	CASSQYASGGVGETQYF	TGTGCCAGCAGCCAGTACGCTAGCGGGGGGGTTGGGGAGACCCAGTACTTC
-	-	TRBV19	TRBJ1-1	CASSIEQAGNEAFF	TGTGCCAGTAGTATAGAGCAGGCAGGGAATGAAGCTTTCTTT
-	-	TRBV12-2	TRBJ1-5	CASRSTGANKRKSNQPQHF	TGTGCAAGTCGCTCAACCGGGGCAAACAAAAGAAAGAGCAATCAGCCCCAGCATTTT
-	TRBD2	TRBV4-1	TRBJ2-2	CASSQGWTSNGELFF	TGCGCCAGCAGCCAAGGCTGGACTAGCAACGGGGAGCTGTTTTTT
once	TRBD2	TRBV5-5	TRBJ2-5	CASSPWTSFQETQYF	TGTGCCAGCAGCCCGTGGACTAGCTTCCAAGAGACCCAGTACTTC
-	TRBD2	TRBV7-2	TRBJ2-2	CASSFGGGAGGELFF	TGTGCCAGCAGCTTCGGCGGGGGGGCCGGCGGGGAGCTGTTTTTT
-	TRBD2	TRBV7-9	TRBJ2-5	CAGSGAQETQYF	TGTGCCGGTAGCGGGGCCCAAGAGACCCAGTACTTC
-	-	TRBV19	TRBJ2-2	CASSIPPDFGELFF	TGTGCCAGTAGTATTCCGCCGGATTTCGGGGAGCTGTTTTTT
few	-	TRBV6-5	TRBJ2-7	CASSYSPGASYEQYF	TGTGCCAGCAGTTACTCACCGGGGGCCTCCTACGAGCAGTACTTC